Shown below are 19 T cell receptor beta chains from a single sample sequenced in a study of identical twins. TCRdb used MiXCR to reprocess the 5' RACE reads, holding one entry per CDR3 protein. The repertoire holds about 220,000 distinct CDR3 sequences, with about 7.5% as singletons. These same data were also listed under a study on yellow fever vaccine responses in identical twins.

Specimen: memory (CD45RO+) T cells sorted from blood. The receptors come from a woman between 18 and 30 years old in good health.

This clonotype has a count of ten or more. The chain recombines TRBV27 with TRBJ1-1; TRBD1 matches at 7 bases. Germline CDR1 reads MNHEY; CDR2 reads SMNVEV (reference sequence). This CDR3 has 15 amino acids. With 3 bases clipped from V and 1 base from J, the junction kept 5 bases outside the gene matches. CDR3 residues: CASSFLQGRNTEAFF. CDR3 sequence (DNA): TGTGCCAGCAGTTTTTTACAGGGGAGGAACACTGAAGCTTTCTTT.

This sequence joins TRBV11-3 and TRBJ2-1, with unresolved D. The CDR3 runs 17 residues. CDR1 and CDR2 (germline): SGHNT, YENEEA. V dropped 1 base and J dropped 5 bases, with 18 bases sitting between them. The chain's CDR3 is CASSLGLLPSAHNEQFF. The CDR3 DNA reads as TGTGCCAGCAGCTTAGGATTACTTCCGAGTGCCCACAATGAGCAGTTCTTC.

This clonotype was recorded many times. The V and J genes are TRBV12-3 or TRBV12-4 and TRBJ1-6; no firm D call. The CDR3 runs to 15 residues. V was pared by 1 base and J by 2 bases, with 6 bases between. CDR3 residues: CASSLGTAYNSPLHF. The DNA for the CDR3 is TGTGCCAGCAGTTTAGGAACGGCCTATAATTCACCCCTCCACTTT.

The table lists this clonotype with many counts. The CDR3 bases are TGCAGTGCTCTAGCAGGCGGAGGCTCCTACGAGCAGTACTTC. Encoded protein: CSALAGGGSYEQYF. The chain is built from TRBV20-1 and TRBJ2-7; D perhaps matches TRBD2 (5 bases). The V gene lost 5 bases and the J gene lost 0 bases, with 14 bases spanning the gap. Germline loops: CDR1 DFQATT, CDR2 SNEGSKA (reference sequence). CDR3 length: 14 residues.

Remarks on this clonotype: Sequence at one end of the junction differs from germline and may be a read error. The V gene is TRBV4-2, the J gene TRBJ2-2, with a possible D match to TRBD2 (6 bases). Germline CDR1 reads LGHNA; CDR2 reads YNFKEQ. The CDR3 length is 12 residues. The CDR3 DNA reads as TGTGCCAGCAGCCAAGATTCGGGACCGGGGGTTTTT. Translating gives CASSQDSGPGVF.

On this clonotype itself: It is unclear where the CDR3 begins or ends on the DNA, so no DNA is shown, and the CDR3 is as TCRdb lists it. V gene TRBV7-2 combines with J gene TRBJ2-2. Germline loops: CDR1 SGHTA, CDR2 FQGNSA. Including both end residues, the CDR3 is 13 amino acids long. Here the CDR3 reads CASSSPETGSCFF.

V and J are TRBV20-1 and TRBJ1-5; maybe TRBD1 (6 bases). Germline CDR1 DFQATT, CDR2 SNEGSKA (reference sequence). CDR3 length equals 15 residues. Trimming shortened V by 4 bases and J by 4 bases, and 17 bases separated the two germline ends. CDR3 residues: CSATGGLTGNQPQHF. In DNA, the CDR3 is TGCAGTGCTACTGGGGGCTTAACAGGGAATCAGCCCCAGCATTTT.

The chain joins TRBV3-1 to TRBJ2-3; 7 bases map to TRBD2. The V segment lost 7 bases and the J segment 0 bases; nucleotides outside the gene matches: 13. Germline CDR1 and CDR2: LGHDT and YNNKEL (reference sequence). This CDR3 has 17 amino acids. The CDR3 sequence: CASTKVRGGSSTDTQYF. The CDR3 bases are TGTGCCAGCACCAAAGTTCGCGGGGGATCTAGCACAGATACGCAGTATTTT.

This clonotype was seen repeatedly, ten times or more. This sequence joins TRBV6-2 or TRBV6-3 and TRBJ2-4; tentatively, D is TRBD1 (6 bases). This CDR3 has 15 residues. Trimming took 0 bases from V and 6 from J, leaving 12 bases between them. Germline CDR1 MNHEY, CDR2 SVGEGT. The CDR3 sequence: CASSYSLTRGNIQYF. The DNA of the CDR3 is TGTGCCAGCAGTTACTCCCTGACCAGGGGAAACATTCAGTACTTC.

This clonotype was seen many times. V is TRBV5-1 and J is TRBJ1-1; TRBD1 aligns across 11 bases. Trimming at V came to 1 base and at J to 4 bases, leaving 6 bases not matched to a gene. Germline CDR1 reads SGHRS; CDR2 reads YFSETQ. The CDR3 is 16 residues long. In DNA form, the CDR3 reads TGCGCCAGCAGCTTGAGTGTCGGGACAGGGGGCACTGAAGCTTTCTTT. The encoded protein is CASSLSVGTGGTEAFF. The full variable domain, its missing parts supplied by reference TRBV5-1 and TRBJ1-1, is KAGVTQTPRYLIKTRGQQVTLSCSPISGHRSVSWYQQTPGQGLQFLFEYFSETQRNKGNFPGRFSGRQFSNSRSEMNVSTLELGDSALYLCASSLSVGTGGTEAFFGQGTRLTVV.

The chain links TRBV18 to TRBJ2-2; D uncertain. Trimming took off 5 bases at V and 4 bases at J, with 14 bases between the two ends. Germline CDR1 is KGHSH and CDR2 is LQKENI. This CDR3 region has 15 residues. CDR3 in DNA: TGTGCCAGCTCATCCGACCAACTGGGCACCGGGGAGCTGTTTTTT. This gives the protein CASSSDQLGTGELFF.

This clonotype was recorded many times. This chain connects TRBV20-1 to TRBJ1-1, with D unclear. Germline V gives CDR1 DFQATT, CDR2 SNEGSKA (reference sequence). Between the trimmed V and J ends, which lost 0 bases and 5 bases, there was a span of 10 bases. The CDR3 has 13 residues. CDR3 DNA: TGCAGTGCTAGAGATTTCTACGGGACTGAAGCTTTCTTT. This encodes CSARDFYGTEAFF.

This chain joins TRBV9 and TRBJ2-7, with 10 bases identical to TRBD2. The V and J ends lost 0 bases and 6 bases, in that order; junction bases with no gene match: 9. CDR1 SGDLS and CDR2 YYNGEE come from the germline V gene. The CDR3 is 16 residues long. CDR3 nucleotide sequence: TGTGCCAGCAGCGTAGGGGGAGCGGGGGGGCCATCCGAGCAGTACTTC. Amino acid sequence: CASSVGGAGGPSEQYF.

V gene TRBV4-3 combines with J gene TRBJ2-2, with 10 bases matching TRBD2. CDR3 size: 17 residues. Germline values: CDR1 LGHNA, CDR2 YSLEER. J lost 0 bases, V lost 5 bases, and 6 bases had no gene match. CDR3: CASSTSTSGTNTGELFF. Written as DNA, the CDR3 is TGCGCCAGCAGCACATCAACTAGCGGGACGAACACCGGGGAGCTGTTTTTT.

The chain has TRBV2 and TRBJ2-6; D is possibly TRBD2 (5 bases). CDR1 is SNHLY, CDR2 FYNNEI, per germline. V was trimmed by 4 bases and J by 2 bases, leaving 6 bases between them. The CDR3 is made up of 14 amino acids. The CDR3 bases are TGTGCCAGCAGTGTGGAGGCTGGGGCCAACGTCCTGACTTTC. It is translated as CASSVEAGANVLTF.

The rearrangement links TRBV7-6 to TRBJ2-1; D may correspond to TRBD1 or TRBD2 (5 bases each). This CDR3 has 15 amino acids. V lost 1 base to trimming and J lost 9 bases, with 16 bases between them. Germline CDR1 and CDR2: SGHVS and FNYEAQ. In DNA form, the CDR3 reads TGTGCCAGCAGCTTAGATGCTCTCGGGGCCAGTGAGCAGTTCTTC. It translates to CASSLDALGASEQFF.

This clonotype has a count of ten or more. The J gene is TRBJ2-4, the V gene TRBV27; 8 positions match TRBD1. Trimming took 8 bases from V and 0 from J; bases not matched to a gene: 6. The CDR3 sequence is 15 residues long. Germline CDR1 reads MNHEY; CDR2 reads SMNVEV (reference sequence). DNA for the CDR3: TGTGCCAGCGGAACGACAGGGGTAGCCAAAAACATTCAGTACTTC. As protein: CASGTTGVAKNIQYF.

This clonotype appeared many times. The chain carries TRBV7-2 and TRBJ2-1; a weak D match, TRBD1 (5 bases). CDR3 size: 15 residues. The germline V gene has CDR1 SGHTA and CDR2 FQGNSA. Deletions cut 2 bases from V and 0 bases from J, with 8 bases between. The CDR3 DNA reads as TGTGCCAGCAGCTTACAGGGTAACTCCTACAATGAGCAGTTCTTC. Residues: CASSLQGNSYNEQFF.

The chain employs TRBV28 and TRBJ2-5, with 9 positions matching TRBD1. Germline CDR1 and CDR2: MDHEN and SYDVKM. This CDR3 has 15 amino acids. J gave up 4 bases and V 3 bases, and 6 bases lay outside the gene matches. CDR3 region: CASSFSGTGLETQYF. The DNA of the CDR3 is TGTGCCAGCAGTTTTTCGGGGACAGGGTTAGAGACCCAGTACTTC.